One sample yielded the 19 T cell receptor beta chains listed below, sequenced in a study of T cells in Graves' hyperthyroidism and ophthalmopathy. The CDR3 regions of TCR beta were amplified from RNA transcripts. Using the HTBI primer set, a first-round RT-PCR was run on the TCR CDR3. Each CDR3 protein is one row after TCRdb ran MiXCR on the multiplex PCR reads. Among 300,000 to 400,000 distinct CDR3 sequences listed, roughly 18% were seen once. Specimen: blood. The receptors stem from a woman aged 45-60 years with Graves' hyperthyroidism.

V usage is TRBV18 and J usage is TRBJ1-1; TRBD1 aligns across 10 bases. Trimming removed 6 bases from V and 0 bases from J; junction bases left unmatched: 7. The CDR3 consists of 16 residues. Per germline, CDR1 KGHSH and CDR2 LQKENI. Here the CDR3 DNA reads TGTGCCAGCTCTCTTGGAGGGACAGGGGTGAACACTGAAGCTTTCTTT. Encoded protein: CASSLGGTGVNTEAFF.

This clonotype was seen a few times. The chain is built from TRBV7-9 and TRBJ2-1, with a tentative D call TRBD2 (7 bases). This CDR3 spans 15 amino acids. V dropped 0 bases and J dropped 8 bases, with 14 bases sitting between them. The germline V gene encodes CDR1 SEHNR and CDR2 FQNEAQ (reference sequence). The CDR3 DNA reads as TGTGCCAGCAGCTTAGCCGGGACGGGGGGCGATGAGCAGTTCTTC. It translates to CASSLAGTGGDEQFF.

The chain is built from TRBV20-1 and TRBJ1-1; TRBD1 agrees at 8 bases. V shed 3 bases and J 3 bases; nucleotides not matched to a gene: 9. The CDR3 runs to 15 residues. CDR1 DFQATT and CDR2 SNEGSKA come from the germline V gene (reference sequence). CDR3 sequence reads: CSARETGVGDTEAFF. The CDR3 nucleotides read TGCAGTGCTAGGGAGACAGGGGTTGGTGACACTGAAGCTTTCTTT.

The table lists this clonotype with many counts. The gene calls are TRBV7-8 and TRBJ2-2; D gene unclear. The CDR3 has 14 amino acids. Per germline, CDR1 SGHVS and CDR2 FQNEAQ. V was pared by 4 bases and J by 4 bases, with 10 bases between. The CDR3 coding sequence is TGTGCCAGCAGCTCCGAGAGAGTCACCGGGGAGCTGTTTTTT. Translating gives CASSSERVTGELFF. The complete variable domain, with remaining parts taken from reference TRBV7-8 and TRBJ2-2, reads GAGVSQSPRYKVAKRGQDVALRCDPISGHVSLFWYQQALGQGPEFLTYFQNEAQLDKSGLPSDRFFAERPEGSVSTLKIQRTQQEDSAVYLCASSSERVTGELFFGEGSRLTVL.

Many counts were recorded for this clonotype. This chain connects TRBV11-1 to TRBJ1-1; D unclear. CDR3 length equals 13 residues. V was clipped by 3 bases and J by 1 base, with 6 bases between them. Germline CDR1 reads SGHAT; CDR2 reads FQDESV (reference sequence). CDR3 DNA: TGTGCCAGCAGCTTTTTAACGAACACTGAAGCTTTCTTT. This codes for CASSFLTNTEAFF.

The chain is built from TRBV30 and TRBJ1-1; 8 bases are shared with TRBD1. This CDR3 spans 15 amino acids. The germline gives CDR1 GTSNPN, CDR2 SVGIG (reference sequence). V lost 7 bases and J lost 0; bases outside the gene matches: 10. The CDR3 DNA follows: TGTGCCTCCCGACCGACAGGGGTACTGAACACTGAAGCTTTCTTT. Protein sequence: CASRPTGVLNTEAFF.

This clonotype was observed at least ten times. This chain joins TRBV28 and TRBJ2-7, with 10 bases lining up with TRBD1. J lost 3 bases, V lost 5 bases, and 4 bases had no gene match. The CDR3 is 14 residues long. CDR1 MDHEN and CDR2 SYDVKM come from the germline V gene. CDR3 bases: TGTGCCAGCAGTACGGGGACAGGGGTCTACGAGCAGTACTTC. Protein sequence: CASSTGTGVYEQYF.

This clonotype was counted many times. V is TRBV5-1 and J is TRBJ2-3, with D unresolved. Germline V gene sequence: CDR1 SGHRS, CDR2 YFSETQ. V lost 1 base and J 2 bases, leaving 8 bases between the germline ends. The CDR3 loop spans 14 amino acids. CDR3 bases: TGCGCCAGCAGCTTGCGGGCGATCACAGATACGCAGTATTTT. Translated: CASSLRAITDTQYF.

A word on this clonotype: This may be a read error, as it is one base from a much larger clone. No conserved phenylalanine or tryptophan ends this CDR3, so it is likely a read error. This sequence joins TRBV5-1 and TRBJ1-4; D may be TRBD1 (5 bases). Germline V gene lookup returns CDR1 SGHRS and CDR2 YFSETQ. The CDR3 spans 13 residues. V was pared by 3 bases and J by 10 bases, with 13 bases between. The DNA for the CDR3 is TGCGCCAGCAGCTCTGGGACCGGGGGAAAACTGTTTCTT. Its translation: CASSSGTGGKLFL.

This clonotype came up a few times. V gene TRBV7-8 combines with J gene TRBJ1-2; unclear D gene. In germline, CDR1 is SGHVS, CDR2 FQNEAQ. V lost 3 bases, J lost 5 bases, and 13 bases lay in between. The length of the CDR3 is 14 residues. The CDR3 region is CASSFGGSEYGYTF. Here the CDR3 DNA reads TGTGCCAGCAGCTTTGGTGGATCCGAGTATGGCTACACCTTC.

In its sample, this clonotype was seen many times. J is TRBJ2-1 and V is TRBV5-1, with D perhaps assigned TRBD1 or TRBD2 (6 bases each). The CDR3 totals 16 residues. Trimming left V 6 bases short and J 2 bases short, with 18 bases between. Per germline, CDR1 SGHRS and CDR2 YFSETQ. The CDR3 sequence: CASMRAGGVTYNEQFF. The CDR3 nucleotides read TGCGCCAGCATGCGGGCCGGGGGCGTCACCTACAATGAGCAGTTCTTC.

The chain joins TRBV5-1 to TRBJ2-5; 8 positions agree with TRBD1. CDR1 and CDR2 from the germline V gene are SGHRS and YFSETQ. V lost 4 bases, J lost 2 bases, and 7 bases stayed unmatched. The CDR3 runs to 15 residues. CDR3 DNA: TGCGCCAGCAGCGAACCGACAGGGGTACAAGAGACCCAGTACTTC. Its translation is CASSEPTGVQETQYF.

This clonotype was picked up a small number of times. This chain joins TRBV10-3 and TRBJ2-1; 11 nucleotides line up with TRBD1. This CDR3 is 14 amino acids long. Germline-derived CDR1 and CDR2 are ENHRY and SYGVKD. Trimming removed 6 bases from V and 8 bases from J; junction bases left unmatched: 6. The chain's CDR3 is CAIRGQGVIDEQFF. DNA of the CDR3: TGTGCCATCAGGGGACAGGGGGTGATCGATGAGCAGTTCTTC.

This clonotype was seen repeatedly, ten times or more. CDR3: CASSSDNYNEQFF. The CDR3 nucleotides are TGTGCCAGCAGCTCTGACAACTACAATGAGCAGTTCTTC. J is TRBJ2-1 and V is TRBV7-3; no clear D gene. Germline V gives CDR1 SGHTA, CDR2 FQGTGA. V was pared by 4 bases and J by 3 bases, with 7 bases between. The CDR3 spans 13 residues.

Many counts were recorded for this clonotype. The CDR3 coding sequence is TGTGCCAGCAGCCAAGAATTCGACAGGGTGGGAGAGCAGTTCTTC. It encodes CASSQEFDRVGEQFF. J is TRBJ2-1 and V is TRBV3-1, with TRBD1 matching 7 bases. With V trimmed by 0 bases and J by 10 bases, 9 bases remained unmatched. Germline V gene lookup returns CDR1 LGHDT and CDR2 YNNKEL (reference sequence). This CDR3 is built from 15 residues.

The J gene is TRBJ1-6, the V gene TRBV7-8; D is perhaps TRBD1 (5 bases). The length of the CDR3 is 20 residues. The germline V and J ends were trimmed by 6 bases and 1 base, with 25 bases remaining between them. Germline CDR1 reads SGHVS; CDR2 reads FQNEAQ. The CDR3 region is CASSKLGGGAVFSYNSPLHF. CDR3 nucleotide sequence: TGTGCCAGCAGTAAACTGGGGGGGGGTGCCGTGTTTTCCTATAATTCACCCCTCCACTTT.

This clonotype has ten or more counts. The chain uses TRBV5-5 and TRBJ2-3; D gene ambiguous. V lost 4 bases and J 1 base, leaving 4 bases between the germline ends. Germline V gives CDR1 SGHKS, CDR2 YYEKEE (reference sequence). The CDR3 spans 12 residues. The CDR3 region is CASSRGTDTQYF. The CDR3 nucleotides are TGTGCCAGCAGCCGAGGCACAGATACGCAGTATTTT.

The sample holds many counts of this clonotype. The chain is built from TRBV28 and TRBJ2-3, with D unresolved. CDR1 is MDHEN, CDR2 SYDVKM, per germline. The CDR3 totals 13 residues. V was shortened by 5 bases and J by 7 bases, with 13 bases between the two germline ends. CDR3 amino acids: CASSLTTSHTQYF. In DNA, the CDR3 is TGTGCCAGCAGTCTCACGACTTCGCATACGCAGTATTTT.

This clonotype was picked up one time. The J gene is TRBJ2-6, the V gene TRBV18; D not certain. The CDR3 length is 16 residues. Germline V CDR1 and CDR2: KGHSH, LQKENI. V lost 1 base, J lost 0 bases, and 7 bases lay in between. The CDR3 loop reads CASSPRLISGANVLTF. As DNA, the CDR3 is TGTGCCAGCTCACCACGACTGATCTCTGGGGCCAACGTCCTGACTTTC. Full variable domain (remainder filled in from reference TRBV18 and TRBJ2-6): NAGVMQNPRHLVRRRGQEARLRCSPMKGHSHVYWYRQLPEEGLKFMVYLQKENIIDESGMPKERFSAEFPKEGPSILRIQQVVRGDSAAYFCASSPRLISGANVLTFGAGSRLTVL.